Presented here are 10 T cell receptor beta chains from one specimen sequenced in a study of Graves' ophthalmopathy and Graves' hyperthyroidism. The study amplified TCR beta CDR3 regions using RNA transcripts. Amplification began with first-round RT-PCR using HTBI primers, then second-round multiplex PCR was performed. TCRdb fed the multiplex PCR reads into MiXCR, producing one record per CDR3 protein. The sample carries hundreds of thousands of distinct CDR3 sequences, roughly 41% recorded once. The sample taken for sequencing was peripheral blood. Every receptor here comes from an adult man with Graves' ophthalmopathy.

Comment on this clonotype: A much larger clone sits a single nucleotide away, making a read error possible. The rearrangement uses TRBV2 and TRBJ2-7; possibly TRBD1 for D (6 bases). V dropped 7 bases and J dropped 5 bases, with 12 bases sitting between them. The CDR3 is 12 amino acids. The germline gives CDR1 SNHLY, CDR2 FYNNEI. The CDR3 spells CASTVGADEQYF. In DNA, the CDR3 is TGTGCCAGCACGGTGGGGGCTGACGAGCAGTACTTC.

The CDR3: CASSLGRSLPSEAFF. The CDR3, as DNA: TGTGCCAGCAGCTTGGGCCGTTCGCTCCCCTCGGAAGCTTTCTTT. The chain carries TRBV5-5 and TRBJ1-1; D remains ambiguous. With 0 bases removed from V and 8 bases from J, the gap between germline ends came to 17 bases. The germline V gene encodes CDR1 SGHKS and CDR2 YYEKEE (reference sequence). CDR3 length equals 15 residues.

The genes are TRBV7-2 and TRBJ2-3; D is unresolved. There are 12 residues in the CDR3. V was cut by 3 bases and J by 11 bases, with 12 bases left in between. Germline loops: CDR1 SGHTA, CDR2 FQGNSA. The CDR3 region is CASSFSWWEQYF. In DNA, the CDR3 is TGTGCCAGCAGCTTCAGCTGGTGGGAGCAGTATTTT. The whole variable domain, filled in from reference TRBV7-2 and TRBJ2-3, reads GAGVSQSPSNKVTEKGKDVELRCDPISGHTALYWYRQSLGQGLEFLIYFQGNSAPDKSGLPSDRFSAERTGGSVSTLTIQRTQQEDSAVYLCASSFSWWEQYFGPGTRLTVL.

The chain joins TRBV5-5 to TRBJ2-2, with D possibly TRBD1 on 5 matching bases. CDR1 SGHKS and CDR2 YYEKEE come from the germline V gene (reference sequence). This CDR3 contains 15 residues. Trimming stripped 4 bases from V and 0 bases from J, with 10 bases between. CDR3 bases: TGTGCCAGCAGCGCGTGGACAACGAACACCGGGGAGCTGTTTTTT. It yields the protein CASSAWTTNTGELFF.

As regards this clonotype: One end of the junction varies from germline; a read error may be responsible. V and J are TRBV4-1 and TRBJ2-3; D gene unclear. Germline lookup yields CDR1 MGHRA and CDR2 YSYEKL. The CDR3 is 13 residues long. The CDR3: CASSQASADTQYF. The CDR3 DNA sequence: TGTGCCAGCAGCCAAGCGAGCGCAGATACGCAGTATTTT.

The chain links TRBV10-3 to TRBJ2-7; D call uncertain. This CDR3 contains 13 residues. Trimming stripped 2 bases from V and 5 bases from J, with 10 bases between. Germline V gene sequence: CDR1 ENHRY, CDR2 SYGVKD. The CDR3 is CAISERILHEQYF. The CDR3 coding sequence is TGTGCCATCAGTGAGAGGATCCTTCACGAGCAGTACTTC.

The sample holds many counts of this clonotype. The chain couples TRBV19 to TRBJ1-2; D is unresolved. The CDR3 runs to 14 residues. Germline lookup yields CDR1 LNHDA and CDR2 SQIVND (reference sequence). With 4 bases removed from V and 5 bases from J, the gap between germline ends came to 14 bases. Here the CDR3 DNA reads TGTGCCAGTAGTACGACCGCCACGGGGTATGGCTACACCTTC. It encodes CASSTTATGYGYTF.

This clonotype occurred many times. This chain links TRBV5-1 with TRBJ2-5, with 7 positions matching TRBD1. The CDR3 sequence is 16 residues long. Germline V lookup: CDR1 SGHRS, CDR2 YFSETQ. The V segment lost 3 bases and the J segment 5 bases; nucleotides outside the gene matches: 13. CDR3 bases: TGCGCCAGCAGCTCCCCTGGTGTAGGGGGCTACGAGACCCAGTACTTC. Translating it yields CASSSPGVGGYETQYF. The whole variable domain, filled in from reference TRBV5-1 and TRBJ2-5, reads KAGVTQTPRYLIKTRGQQVTLSCSPISGHRSVSWYQQTPGQGLQFLFEYFSETQRNKGNFPGRFSGRQFSNSRSEMNVSTLELGDSALYLCASSSPGVGGYETQYFGPGTRLLVL.

Only one count was recorded for this clonotype. J is TRBJ1-1 and V is TRBV29-1; D is possibly TRBD1 (6 bases). Germline values: CDR1 SQVTM, CDR2 ANQGSEA. V lost 8 bases and J lost 3, with 10 bases in between. The CDR3 has 11 amino acids. The CDR3 region is CSQTGYTEAFF. The CDR3 DNA reads as TGCAGCCAGACAGGCTACACTGAAGCTTTCTTT. Variable domain in full (rest from reference TRBV29-1 and TRBJ1-1): SAVISQKPSRDICQRGTSLTIQCQVDSQVTMMFWYRQQPGQSLTLIATANQGSEATYESGFVIDKFPISRPNLTFSTLTVSNMSPEDSSIYLCSQTGYTEAFFGQGTRLTVV.

As concerns this clonotype: This may stem from a read error, because a much larger clone lies one nucleotide away. The V gene is TRBV6-5, the J gene TRBJ2-6, with a possible D match to TRBD2 (5 bases). Germline V lookup: CDR1 MNHEY, CDR2 SVGAGI. The CDR3 extends over 15 amino acids. Written as DNA, the CDR3 is TGTGCCAGCAGTTACACTAGGTCTGGGCCCAACGTCCTGACTTTC. Translated, it gives CASSYTRSGPNVLTF.